This T cell receptor beta chain was observed in a study of OX40 agonist ivuxolimab in advanced cancers. Whole-study results and caveats: At 0.1 to 3.0 mg/kg, CD4+ and CD8+ blood T cells expanded clonally by week 6.

V was shortened by 3 bases and J by 0 bases, with 18 bases between the two germline ends. Germline-derived CDR1 and CDR2 are SGDLS and YYNGEE. The CDR3 runs to 18 residues. Profiling relied on immunoSEQ multiplex PCR, and the TCRdb table lists in-frame clones only, not all of them. The sample includes about 83,000 clones, 75% to 95% of them seen just once. This clone was found once. Its antigen remains unknown. The clonotype comes from an adult with an advanced solid tumor such as melanoma, head and neck, liver or kidney cancer. The sample in question was CD4+ or CD8+ T cells sorted from blood, obtained in a trial of the OX40 agonist ivuxolimab. The gene calls are TRBV9 and TRBJ2-2, with D tentatively TRBD1 (6 bases). CDR3 coding DNA: TGTGCCAGCAGCGCCCCGAGGGGGAATACTGCGAACACCGGGGAGCTGTTTTTT. As protein: CASSAPRGNTANTGELFF.